This T cell receptor (beta chain) comes out of a study of monozygotic twins with inflammatory bowel disease (dated by TCRdb to about 2019). A note on the overall study: The complete study included around 30 monozygotic twin pairs: 19 IBD-discordant Danish pairs and nine German pairs, of which four were IBD-concordant and five were IBD-discordant. Each individual had, on average, about 151 000 unique TCRalpha sequences and 181 000 unique TCRbeta sequences available for analysis. Within discordant pairs, disease-associated traits were sought mainly by comparing IBD patients with their genetically identical healthy co-twins. Study-wide conclusions, independent of this receptor: Compared with healthy twins, IBD patients shared fewer clonotypes with other individuals, and the difference was most pronounced in patients with signs of disease activity. Differing immunosuppressive treatments among patients may have added background noise and inter-individual variability to the repertoires. The analysis was unable to tell apart different T cell subtypes. Repertoire similarity did not differ between concordant and discordant twins, which could be due to limited statistical power. The results gave no support for a single strong signal or clonotype linked to IBD. A decrease in TCRbeta repertoire diversity, as measured by inverse Simpson index, was observed in IBD patients compared with their healthy co-twins.

From each donor, a roughly 2.5 ml peripheral blood sample was drawn into PAXgene tubes and stored at -80 degrees C. Total RNA was isolated from whole blood with the PAXgene blood miRNA kit on an automated QIAcube, without T cell sorting. Peripheral blood from monozygotic twin pairs concordant or discordant for inflammatory bowel disease was subjected to deep TCRalpha and TCRbeta repertoire profiling with unique molecular barcoding. Smoking habits were recorded for all twin pairs, and each individual was classified as a current, former or never smoker. Libraries were prepared through 5' RACE. The input for every TCR library was approximately 3,500 ng of total RNA. For each sample, cDNA synthesis with SMARTScribe reverse transcriptase was split into eight separate reactions. During cDNA synthesis, unique molecular identifiers containing a 6-nucleotide sample barcode were introduced by template switching. Two nested PCRs of about 17 and 10 cycles amplified the TCRalpha and TCRbeta cDNA, and bead purification followed each PCR. Before amplification, cDNA was treated with uracil DNA-glycosylase and purified using the QIAquick PCR purification kit. The second PCR added Illumina TruSeq-compatible adapters along with sample-specific barcodes. Library quality and concentration were assessed using TapeStation and Qubit, and approximately 5 ng of each library was pooled. Sequencing of the pooled libraries was done on an Illumina HiSeq2500 single-index Rapid Run using custom sequencing primers and 2 x 100 bp reads. The authors' pipeline ran thus. PCR and sequencing errors were corrected by UMI-based consensus assembly using MiGEC version 1.2.6. MiXCR version 2.1.1 was used to carry out V(D)J alignment, clonotype assembly and CDR3 extraction. Normalisation of gene usage, clonotype sharing and MAIT/NKT TCR abundance was achieved by analysing the top 1000, 10 000 and 20 000 clonotypes per sample. Diversity was computed as the inverse Simpson index with the vegan R package after downsampling to 27 000 UMIs. Paired Mann-Whitney U tests were applied to discordant twin pairs, with Benjamini-Hochberg correction for multiple testing. TCRdb reprocessed the reads into one record per CDR3 protein sequence, lacking DNA. TCRdb, not the authors, supplied the V and J calls. The table for this sample shows about 300,000 distinct CDR3 sequences. The ten biggest clones cover 5.6% of the sample.

From the germline V gene, CDR1 is SGHDT and CDR2 is YYEEEE. The CDR3, from cysteine to phenylalanine, totals 18 residues. Only the protein sequence is given. On this clonotype itself: There is no known antigen for this receptor.

What was sequenced was blood. The chain was built from TRBV5-6 and TRBJ2-3; no DNA is available, so the TRBD2 call from TCRdb remains unchecked. This clonotype originated in a human donor with ulcerative colitis or Crohn's disease, or a healthy co-twin of an affected twin (not recorded which). This receptor has the CDR3 CASSKPGTRSSRTDTQYF. The entire variable domain, with the stretches around the CDR3 drawn from the reference TRBV5-6 and TRBJ2-3 proteins, is DAGVTQSPTHLIKTRGQQVTLRCSPKSGHDTVSWYQQALGQGPQFIFQYYEEEERQRGNFPDRFSGHQFPNYSSELNVNALLLGDSALYLCASSKPGTRSSRTDTQYFGPGTRLTVL.